This T cell receptor (beta chain) was obtained from a study of T cell clones after liver transplantation (dated by TCRdb to the late 2010s). Background for the entire study: ITN030ST, the source of the samples, was a randomized trial that attempted immunosuppression withdrawal within 2 years of liver transplantation. Blood samples were collected pre-transplant, pre-randomization before withdrawal, and post-randomization after either complete withdrawal or failed withdrawal. Tolerance meant complete immunosuppression withdrawal for at least one year without liver enzymes rising beyond twice the upper limit of normal. As an antigen-independent comparator for the donor-reactive sequences, third party-reactive TCRbeta sequences from pre-transplant MLRs were identified as well. Three of the eight recipients were HCV-positive; the others were transplanted for non-autoimmune, non-viral indications. The subjects received no induction therapy and were kept on standard immunosuppression until randomization at 12-24 months post-transplant. After a pre-transplant mixed lymphocyte reaction, TCRbeta sequencing was used to pinpoint donor-reactive T cell clones, which were subsequently tracked in post-transplant blood. Of the 8 liver transplant recipients making up the studied cohort, 3 were classified as tolerant and 5 as non-tolerant.

Trimming takes 0 bases from V and 4 bases from J, and the germline ends sit 5 bases apart. Reading the germline V gene gives CDR1 SGHRS and CDR2 YFSETQ. The CDR3 numbers 14 residues from cysteine through phenylalanine. Just CDR3 DNA is preserved here, 42 bases in frame from base 1. Unstimulated PBMCs, after thawing, were stained for CD3, CD4 and CD8 and then FACS-sorted into CD3+CD4+ and CD3+CD8+ populations. Each of the 8 studied subjects was randomized to immunosuppression withdrawal. The Qiagen DNeasy Blood and Tissue Kit was used for isolation of genomic DNA. What the research found in general, with its limitations: In a couple of subjects, low numbers of available donor cells limited the measurable donor-reactive repertoire. Conclusions were preliminary, limited by small, heterogeneous patient numbers and non-standardized post-transplant time points. Because no allograft tissue specimens were available, donor-reactive T cells may have migrated into the graft instead of being deleted. When repertoire turnover was accounted for, significantly reduced detection of donor-reactive sequences was found in 7 of 8 subjects for CD4 and in 8 of 8 subjects for CD8. Donor-reactive sequences declined more than third party-reactive ones, suggesting partial antigen-specific deletion unrelated to withdrawal success. In 5 of 8 subjects, circulating donor-reactive CD4 TCRbeta sequences decreased significantly after transplant, regardless of tolerance or HCV status.

Using immunoSEQ, frozen genomic DNA was subjected to high-throughput TCRbeta CDR3 sequencing, a process that included PCR amplification, mapping, bias correction and internal controls. On the study's bioinformatics: Productive rearrangements were kept, and unique TCRbeta sequences were defined by CDR3 nucleotide sequence plus V and J gene. For classification of a sequence as donor-reactive, at least 5-fold expansion in CFSE-low cells relative to unstimulated pre-transplant cells and a frequency of at least 0.01% were required. Per-subject minimum frequency thresholds, based on the lowest-template unstimulated sample, ensured at least 90% detection power. Repertoire turnover was measured by Jensen-Shannon divergence between the top 1000 TCRbeta sequences post- and pre-transplant. Two-sided Fisher's exact tests were used to test for changes in how often donor-reactive sequences were detected. TCRdb carries this immuneACCESS record with in-frame sequences only. Its versions omit some clonotypes, under half of them owing to an unresolved V gene in the studies checked, with the rest unexplained. Clonal size and the V and J genes are those of that table, whereas D and trimming came from the DNA. The sample table records tens of thousands of clones; roughly 70% of these occur just once. Roughly a tenth of the sample is taken by the ten largest.

As concerns this clone: This receptor's antigen is unknown. One base away there is no much larger clone; base qualities are not given.

Sequencing was performed on CD4+ T cells from blood, taken at the 22-month timepoint. This TCR was sampled from a human patient who received a liver transplant. After a transplant, some of the T cells may come from the graft donor. The rearranged chain carries TRBV5-1 and TRBJ1-6; the D gene is not confidently resolved. The bases are TGCGCCAGCAGCTTGGGAGTATATAATTCACCCCTCCACTTT. Its product reads: CASSLGVYNSPLHF.